Following are 11 T cell receptor beta chains from one sample sequenced in a study of T cell repertoires in cytomegalovirus infection. No cognate antigen is known for these TCRs. Each CDR3 protein is one row after TCRdb ran MiXCR on the reads. The sample holds 650,000 to 850,000 distinct CDR3 sequences, under 35% seen once. The sample was cultured CD8+ T cells from PBMCs, taken from culture after CMV antigen stimulation. The source is a human donor in good health (CMV status not recorded). Some clones in this sample may be carry-over from other donors' samples.

The gene calls are TRBV11-3 and TRBJ2-3; TRBD1 is a possible D gene (6 bases). Germline loops: CDR1 SGHNT, CDR2 YENEEA. The CDR3 has 17 amino acids. V lost 0 bases to trimming and J lost 3 bases, with 16 bases between them. The CDR3 protein is CASSLDHAGVGTDTQYF. The DNA for the CDR3 is TGTGCCAGCAGCTTAGATCACGCAGGGGTAGGAACAGATACGCAGTATTTT.

The rearrangement joins TRBV5-4 to TRBJ2-7; 7 nucleotides agree with TRBD1. With 2 bases clipped from V and 4 bases from J, the junction kept 12 bases outside the gene matches. The CDR3 sequence is 16 residues long. The germline CDR1 and CDR2 sequences are SGHNT and YYREEE (reference sequence). The CDR3 reads CASSFSPHPDRYEQYF. The CDR3 DNA sequence: TGTGCCAGCAGCTTTTCCCCTCACCCGGACAGGTACGAGCAGTACTTC. Drawing the rest from reference TRBV5-4 and TRBJ2-7, the complete variable domain is ETGVTQSPTHLIKTRGQQVTLRCSSQSGHNTVSWYQQALGQGPQFIFQYYREEENGRGNFPPRFSGLQFPNYSSELNVNALELDDSALYLCASSFSPHPDRYEQYFGPGTRLTVT.

In this sample, this clonotype turned up many times. The V and J genes are TRBV7-2 and TRBJ1-2; weak D call: TRBD1 (5 bases). The CDR3 has 14 residues. V lost 5 bases to trimming and J lost 4 bases, with 14 bases between them. Germline lookup yields CDR1 SGHTA and CDR2 FQGNSA. The CDR3 here is CASSPPGRTYGYTF. The CDR3, as DNA: TGTGCCAGCAGCCCGCCGGGACGGACCTATGGCTACACCTTC.

The gene calls are TRBV7-9 and TRBJ1-5; 9 bases are shared with TRBD1. The CDR3 consists of 16 residues. Germline V lookup: CDR1 SEHNR, CDR2 FQNEAQ (reference sequence). Germline trimming cut 4 bases from V and 4 bases from J; bases unmatched to any gene: 8. The CDR3 bases are TGTGCCAGCAGCTCTAACCCCGACAGGGGGAATCAGCCCCAGCATTTT. Encoded protein: CASSSNPDRGNQPQHF.

The chain uses TRBV19 and TRBJ1-6; TRBD1 is a possible D gene (5 bases). Between the trimmed V and J ends, which lost 3 bases and 10 bases, there was a span of 16 bases. The CDR3 has 15 amino acids. Germline V gene data show CDR1 as LNHDA and CDR2 as SQIVND (reference sequence). CDR3 sequence reads: CASSIYGAQGSPLHF. CDR3 DNA: TGTGCCAGTAGTATTTATGGGGCCCAAGGGTCACCCCTCCACTTT.

This clonotype has more than one count but fewer than ten. The V call is TRBV7-6, the J call TRBJ1-4; maybe TRBD1 (5 bases). Germline-derived CDR1 and CDR2 are SGHVS and FNYEAQ. The germline V and J ends were trimmed by 5 bases and 3 bases, with 22 bases remaining between them. The CDR3 contains 18 residues. The CDR3 region is CASSPYGARGPSNEKLFF. CDR3 nucleotides: TGTGCCAGCAGCCCATATGGGGCTCGGGGCCCATCTAATGAAAAACTGTTTTTT.

This clonotype was found a few times. The CDR3 region is CASSLNGGPPDTQYF. CDR3 in DNA: TGTGCCAGCAGTTTAAACGGGGGGCCCCCAGATACGCAGTATTTT. The chain is built from TRBV27 and TRBJ2-3; the D gene is possibly TRBD2 (7 bases). Between the trimmed V and J ends, which lost 2 bases and 4 bases, there was a span of 13 bases. Germline V gene data show CDR1 as MNHEY and CDR2 as SMNVEV (reference sequence). This CDR3 spans 15 amino acids.

The table lists this clonotype with a few counts. An end of the junction differs from the germline gene, which may be a read error. V usage is TRBV6-2 or TRBV6-3 and J usage is TRBJ2-5; tentatively, D is TRBD2 (6 bases). The CDR3 consists of 14 residues. Germline loops: CDR1 MNHEY, CDR2 SVGEGT. In nucleotides, the CDR3 is TGTGCCAGCAGTTACAATCAGGGAGGCGAGACTCAGTACTTC. Translation: CASSYNQGGETQYF.

The rearrangement links TRBV15 to TRBJ2-2; 16 bases agree with TRBD2. J gave up 6 bases and V 5 bases, and 6 bases lay outside the gene matches. There are 17 residues in the CDR3. The germline gives CDR1 LNHNV, CDR2 YYDKDF (reference sequence). CDR3 coding DNA: TGTGCCACCAGCGGGACTAGCGGGGGGGAAAAACCCGGGGAGCTGTTTTTT. It translates to CATSGTSGGEKPGELFF.

The rearrangement uses TRBV6-5 and TRBJ1-2; unclear D gene. The CDR3 loop spans 15 amino acids. Trimming removed 0 bases at V and 4 bases at J, with 12 bases between. Germline CDR1 and CDR2: MNHEY and SVGAGI. CDR3 coding DNA: TGTGCCAGCAGTTACTCGATGGGTTACGGCTATGGCTACACCTTC. It is translated as CASSYSMGYGYGYTF.

J is TRBJ2-1 and V is TRBV7-6; a possible D gene is TRBD2 (7 bases). Germline V gene sequence: CDR1 SGHVS, CDR2 FNYEAQ. V shed 8 bases and J shed 4 bases, with 15 bases lying between them. This CDR3 comprises 14 residues. DNA for the CDR3: TGTGCCAGCCTTGGGGGGGCGAGGTACAATGAGCAGTTCTTC. Residues: CASLGGARYNEQFF.